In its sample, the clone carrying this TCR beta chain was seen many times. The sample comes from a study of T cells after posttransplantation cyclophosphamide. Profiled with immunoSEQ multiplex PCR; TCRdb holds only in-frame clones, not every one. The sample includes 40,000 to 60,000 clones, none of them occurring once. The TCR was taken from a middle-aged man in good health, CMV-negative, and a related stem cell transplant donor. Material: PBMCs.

The CDR3 DNA follows: TGTGCCAGCACCCTCGGGACTTTTATCGACAATGAGCAGTTCTTC. This encodes CASTLGTFIDNEQFF. The chain uses TRBV5-4 and TRBJ2-1; weak D call: TRBD2 (6 bases). V lost 6 bases and J lost 5, with 18 bases in between. This CDR3 has 15 residues. Germline CDR1 is SGHNT and CDR2 is YYREEE (reference sequence).